These 22 T cell receptor beta chains originate from one sample sequenced in a study of CXCR3-negative and CXCR3-positive naive CD8 T cells. General study findings and limits: Naive CXCR3-positive cells had TRB CDR3s more hydrophobic than those of CXCR3-negative naive cells.

These TCRs' antigens remain unknown. It was by 5' RACE with UMI labels that the TRB cDNA libraries were prepared. TCRdb re-called the 5' RACE reads and catalogs CDR3 proteins one per entry, DNA excluded. Across some 120,000 distinct CDR3 sequences, the top ten clones capture about 0.35% of the sample. Material for sequencing was naive CXCR3+ CD8+ T cells from blood. Subset in this sample: CD45RO-CCR7+CD27+CD95- naive CD8+ T cells expressing CXCR3 (TNR3+). The receptors shown here come from a human donor in good health. Some clones in this sample may be carry-over from other donors' samples.

V usage is TRBV12-3 or TRBV12-4 and J usage is TRBJ2-4; TCRdb's D call of TRBD1 is untestable without DNA. CDR3 length equals 15 residues. The CDR3 loop is CASSSPKGGQNIQYF.

The chain combines TRBV7-8 with TRBJ2-3; lacking DNA, the TRBD2 call made by TCRdb goes unchecked. The CDR3 totals 17 residues. Germline values: CDR1 SGHVS, CDR2 FQNEAQ. The CDR3 spells CASSTPLSGGYTDTQYF.

This chain connects TRBV14 to TRBJ2-1; there is no DNA to check the TCRdb D call of TRBD2. CDR3 length: 15 residues. The germline gives CDR1 SGHDN, CDR2 FVKESK. This chain's CDR3 is CASSYPGLAYNEQFF.

This chain joins TRBV2 and TRBJ2-7; TCRdb picks TRBD1, but there is no DNA to check that call. This CDR3 contains 16 residues. From germline, CDR1 is SNHLY and CDR2 FYNNEI. This CDR3 is CASREKPGQAFYEQYF.

The genes are TRBV27 and TRBJ2-1; TCRdb's assignment of TRBD1 cannot be checked, as there is no DNA. The CDR3 has 15 residues. Germline-derived CDR1 and CDR2 are MNHEY and SMNVEV (reference sequence). The CDR3 spells CASTRTGGGGSEQFF.

The V gene is TRBV11-3, the J gene TRBJ1-2. The V gene's germline CDR1 is SGHNT and CDR2 YENEEA. The CDR3 has 15 amino acids. CDR3 sequence reads: CASSLSETRNYGYTF.

This chain links TRBV28 with TRBJ2-7; TCRdb's assignment of TRBD1 cannot be checked, as there is no DNA. Germline V CDR1 and CDR2: MDHEN, SYDVKM. The CDR3 contains 15 residues. CDR3 region: CASSPDLGQNYEQYF.

CDR3 amino acids: CASSPGNEQFF. The chain joins TRBV5-4 to TRBJ2-1; TCRdb proposes TRBD1, but this gene call is untestable without DNA. Per the germline V gene, CDR1 is SGHNT and CDR2 is YYREEE (reference sequence). The CDR3 extends over 11 amino acids.

The chain is built from TRBV28 and TRBJ2-7; TCRdb designates TRBD2, a call that cannot be tested without DNA. CDR1 and CDR2 from the germline V gene are MDHEN and SYDVKM. The CDR3 is 15 residues long. This chain's CDR3 is CASSQRLAASIEQYF.

This CDR3 reads CASSLSAHRYDIQYF. V gene TRBV27 combines with J gene TRBJ2-4. There are 15 residues in the CDR3. Germline V gene sequence: CDR1 MNHEY, CDR2 SMNVEV (reference sequence).

This chain joins TRBV7-2 and TRBJ1-1; TCRdb's D call, TRBD1, is unchecked because there is no DNA. The germline V gene encodes CDR1 SGHTA and CDR2 FQGNSA. The CDR3 extends over 15 amino acids. This CDR3 reads CASSSRQGWDTEAFF.

The CDR3 is CASSQDLWTSGSSTDTQYF. The rearrangement joins TRBV3-1 to TRBJ2-3; TCRdb reports TRBD2, a call that lacks DNA to check it against. Germline V lookup: CDR1 LGHDT, CDR2 YNNKEL (reference sequence). The CDR3 runs 19 residues.

The chain couples TRBV9 to TRBJ1-2; TCRdb lists TRBD1, though no DNA is available to test this call. The CDR3 length is 15 residues. CDR1 SGDLS and CDR2 YYNGEE come from the germline V gene. CDR3 residues: CASSPEDWQGLRYTF.

CDR3 in amino acids: CSARDQGPKSSGANVLTF. This sequence joins TRBV20-1 and TRBJ2-6. Germline V lookup: CDR1 DFQATT, CDR2 SNEGSKA (reference sequence). CDR3 length: 18 residues.

The genes are TRBV12-3 or TRBV12-4 and TRBJ1-3. The CDR3 has 14 residues. Here the CDR3 reads CASSLQISGNTIYF.

The chain links TRBV2 to TRBJ2-2. CDR3 length equals 14 residues. CDR1 and CDR2 (germline): SNHLY, FYNNEI. This CDR3 is CASREAPNTGELFF.

The J gene is TRBJ1-3, the V gene TRBV20-1; TCRdb's D call of TRBD1 is untestable without DNA. The CDR3 has 17 residues. The germline V gene encodes CDR1 DFQATT and CDR2 SNEGSKA (reference sequence). Here the CDR3 reads CSARDWLQGRHGNTIYF.

V usage is TRBV27 and J usage is TRBJ2-7; TCRdb gives TRBD1 as the D gene, but with no DNA this cannot be confirmed. CDR3 length: 13 amino acids. Germline loops: CDR1 MNHEY, CDR2 SMNVEV (reference sequence). The CDR3 protein is CASSPLTGYEQYF.

The chain couples TRBV27 to TRBJ2-7; TCRdb reports TRBD1, a call that lacks DNA to check it against. Looked up from germline, CDR1 is MNHEY and CDR2 is SMNVEV (reference sequence). The CDR3 extends over 15 amino acids. CDR3 region: CASSWTGLSSYEQYF.

CDR3: CASSLDYGPSIFYF. The V and J genes are TRBV5-1 and TRBJ2-7; TCRdb proposes TRBD1, but this gene call is untestable without DNA. The CDR3 runs 14 residues. Germline V CDR1 and CDR2: SGHRS, YFSETQ.

The genes are TRBV6-2 or TRBV6-3 and TRBJ2-1; TCRdb designates TRBD2, a call that cannot be tested without DNA. Germline V lookup: CDR1 MNHEY, CDR2 SVGEGT. The CDR3 totals 15 residues. The CDR3 is CASSTSGGAYNEQFF.

The chain carries TRBV2 and TRBJ2-1; TCRdb calls TRBD2, which cannot be checked without DNA. Germline CDR1 is SNHLY and CDR2 is FYNNEI. This CDR3 is built from 18 residues. The CDR3 sequence: CASSALTSPSGRVNEQFF. The full variable domain, with the rest looked up from reference TRBV2 and TRBJ2-1, is EPEVTQTPSHQVTQMGQEVILRCVPISNHLYFYWYRQILGQKVEFLVSFYNNEISEKSEIFDDQFSVERPDGSNFTLKIRSTKLEDSAMYFCASSALTSPSGRVNEQFFGPGTRLTVL.